The 22 T cell receptor beta chains listed next were all sequenced from one sample in a study of CD8+ T cells in alopecia areata. After isolation, RNA underwent reverse transcription to generate cDNA as the sequencing template. TCRdb's table, derived via immunoSEQ multiplex PCR, lists solely in-frame clones and lacks some. The sample has roughly 150,000 clones, roughly three fifths seen once; the top ten hold about 6%. Source: CD4+ T cells sorted from blood, taken at week 0. The receptors were gathered from a human donor with alopecia areata.

The chain links TRBV11-2 to TRBJ2-5; 7 nucleotides match TRBD2. Trimming cost V 5 bases and J 5 bases; bases outside gene matches: 8. The CDR3 has 14 residues. The germline V gene encodes CDR1 SGHAT and CDR2 FQNNGV. CDR3 DNA: TGTGCCAGCAGCCGGGGGGTTGGGACGGAGACCCAGTACTTC. Translated: CASSRGVGTETQYF.

CDR3: CASTFGRLYGYTF. CDR3 nucleotide sequence: TGTGCCAGCACTTTCGGACGACTATATGGCTACACCTTC. The V gene is TRBV2, the J gene TRBJ1-2; no definite D call. V was trimmed by 7 bases and J by 5 bases, leaving 14 bases between them. Germline assignment: CDR1 SNHLY and CDR2 FYNNEI. This CDR3 region has 13 residues.

V is TRBV19 and J is TRBJ1-6; perhaps TRBD1 as D (6 bases). Trimming pared 5 bases from V and 7 bases from J, leaving 9 bases between. Germline V gene data show CDR1 as LNHDA and CDR2 as SQIVND (reference sequence). The CDR3 totals 13 residues. The CDR3 sequence: CASSSDRNSPLHF. The DNA for the CDR3 is TGTGCCAGTAGTTCGGACAGAAATTCACCCCTCCACTTT. Using reference TRBV19 and TRBJ1-6 for the parts outside the CDR3, the full variable domain is DGGITQSPKYLFRKEGQNVTLSCEQNLNHDAMYWYRQDPGQGLRLIYYSQIVNDFQKGDIAEGYSVSREKKESFPLTVTSAQKNPTAFYLCASSSDRNSPLHFGNGTRLTVT.

The chain recombines TRBV30 with TRBJ1-4; D may be TRBD1 (6 bases). With 0 bases removed from V and 8 bases from J, the gap between germline ends came to 10 bases. The CDR3 runs 13 residues. In germline, CDR1 is GTSNPN, CDR2 SVGIG (reference sequence). This chain's CDR3 is CAWSVQRGEKLFF. CDR3 sequence (DNA): TGTGCCTGGAGTGTACAAAGGGGGGAAAAACTGTTTTTT.

The chain combines TRBV6-6 with TRBJ2-5, with 8 bases identical to TRBD2. The CDR3 runs 15 residues. V was clipped by 5 bases and J by 1 base; unmatched bases: 6. Looked up from germline, CDR1 is MNHNY and CDR2 is SVGAGI (reference sequence). In DNA form, the CDR3 reads TGTGCCAGCAGTCTCCGTAGCGGGGTCCAAGAGACCCAGTACTTC. Translation gives CASSLRSGVQETQYF.

This clone was seen a handful of times. The rearrangement uses TRBV25-1 and TRBJ2-3; TRBD1 matches at 8 bases. The V and J ends lost 0 bases and 5 bases, in that order; junction bases with no gene match: 7. This CDR3 comprises 16 residues. Germline CDR1 is MGHDK and CDR2 is SYGVNS. The CDR3 DNA sequence: TGTGCCAGCAGTGAATATCCAGGGGGCAGAGTAGATACGCAGTATTTT. Translated: CASSEYPGGRVDTQYF.

V is TRBV30 and J is TRBJ1-6; TRBD1 might be the D (5 bases). This CDR3 region has 14 residues. Looked up from germline, CDR1 is GTSNPN and CDR2 is SVGIG (reference sequence). V was trimmed by 5 bases and J by 8 bases, leaving 16 bases between them. The chain's CDR3 is CAWCPRDWYSPLHF. The CDR3 nucleotides are TGTGCCTGGTGCCCCAGGGATTGGTATTCACCCCTCCACTTT.

This sequence joins TRBV2 and TRBJ2-5; weak D call: TRBD2 (5 bases). Germline CDR1 reads SNHLY; CDR2 reads FYNNEI. Trimming shortened V by 10 bases and J by 2 bases, and 14 bases separated the two germline ends. CDR3 length equals 13 residues. The CDR3 is CATTSDWQETQYF. CDR3 DNA sequence: TGTGCCACCACCTCGGACTGGCAAGAGACCCAGTACTTC.

V is TRBV7-9 and J is TRBJ1-1, with TRBD1 as a possible D gene (6 bases). V lost 7 bases to trimming and J lost 4 bases, with 16 bases between them. Germline CDR1 is SEHNR and CDR2 is FQNEAQ (reference sequence). The CDR3 is made up of 14 amino acids. CDR3 sequence (DNA): TGTGCCAGCACCCTAGGGGGAATGAGCACTGAAGCTTTCTTT. Translation gives CASTLGGMSTEAFF.

The chain links TRBV30 to TRBJ1-2; 8 nucleotides align to TRBD1. CDR1 GTSNPN and CDR2 SVGIG come from the germline V gene (reference sequence). The CDR3 loop spans 13 amino acids. J lost 8 bases, V lost 7 bases, and 12 bases had no gene match. CDR3 sequence: CASYLKDREGYTF. The CDR3 DNA sequence: TGTGCCTCCTACCTTAAGGACAGGGAAGGCTACACCTTC.

This clone showed up just a few times. The rearrangement links TRBV19 to TRBJ1-3; the D gene is possibly TRBD1 (5 bases). Trimming removed 6 bases at V and 4 bases at J, with 13 bases between. Looked up from germline, CDR1 is LNHDA and CDR2 is SQIVND (reference sequence). The length of the CDR3 is 14 residues. The CDR3 DNA reads TGTGCCAGTAGCTTGGGGCCCGGAGGAAACACCATATATTTT. Its protein product is CASSLGPGGNTIYF.

This rearrangement joins TRBV19 to TRBJ2-2; D uncertain. V was pared by 5 bases and J by 0 bases, with 7 bases between. The CDR3 runs to 14 residues. CDR1 and CDR2 (germline): LNHDA, SQIVND (reference sequence). The CDR3 DNA reads TGTGCCAGTAGTGTGAGCTCGAACACCGGGGAGCTGTTTTTT. It specifies CASSVSSNTGELFF.

The chain combines TRBV5-4 with TRBJ2-7, with 8 positions matching TRBD1. The CDR3 runs 15 residues. J was trimmed by 2 bases and V by 4 bases; bases with no gene match: 8. Germline lookup yields CDR1 SGHNT and CDR2 YYREEE (reference sequence). As DNA, the CDR3 is TGTGCCAGCAGCCCCCAGGGGGCGATCACCTACGAGCAGTACTTC. Translation: CASSPQGAITYEQYF.

The CDR3 DNA follows: TGCAGTGCCAACCCAGGAGAGACCCAGTACTTC. Protein: CSANPGETQYF. The rearrangement uses TRBV20-1 and TRBJ2-5; D not certain. Germline V gene sequence: CDR1 DFQATT, CDR2 SNEGSKA (reference sequence). This CDR3 is built from 11 residues. Trimming stripped 6 bases from V and 4 bases from J, with 9 bases between.

This clone was detected a few times. The chain has TRBV9 and TRBJ1-5; a possible D gene is TRBD1 (5 bases). Trimming left V 2 bases short and J 3 bases short, with 9 bases between. The V gene's germline CDR1 is SGDLS and CDR2 YYNGEE. The CDR3 covers 14 residues. CDR3 residues: CASSVATANQPQHF. The CDR3 region has the DNA TGTGCCAGCAGCGTTGCGACAGCCAATCAGCCCCAGCATTTT.

The chain recombines TRBV30 with TRBJ1-1; possibly TRBD1 for D (6 bases). The CDR3 is made up of 15 amino acids. The V gene's germline CDR1 is GTSNPN and CDR2 SVGIG (reference sequence). V was shortened by 3 bases and J by 6 bases, with 20 bases between the two germline ends. In DNA form, the CDR3 reads TGTGCCTGGAGCACGGGGGCCGCGCGATCTCCTGAAGCTTTCTTT. It specifies CAWSTGAARSPEAFF.

V gene TRBV27 combines with J gene TRBJ2-7, with 12 nucleotides matching TRBD2. Trimming at V came to 4 bases and at J to 3 bases, leaving 13 bases not matched to a gene. CDR1 and CDR2 (germline): MNHEY, SMNVEV (reference sequence). CDR3 size: 18 residues. DNA for the CDR3: TGTGCCAGCAGTTCCCGACTAGCGGGGGTAAAGGAGGGCTACGAGCAGTACTTC. Translated: CASSSRLAGVKEGYEQYF.

The V and J genes are TRBV4-2 and TRBJ2-7; D is perhaps TRBD2 (7 bases). Between the trimmed V and J ends, which lost 1 base and 6 bases, there was a span of 19 bases. Germline assignment: CDR1 LGHNA and CDR2 YNFKEQ. This CDR3 region has 16 residues. This CDR3 is CASSQGGGQVLREQYF. CDR3 in DNA: TGTGCCAGCAGCCAAGGCGGGGGACAAGTTCTACGCGAGCAGTACTTC.

The rearrangement joins TRBV9 to TRBJ2-1; 7 nucleotides match TRBD1. The ends lost 3 bases at V and 12 bases at J; junction bases unmatched: 15. The germline gives CDR1 SGDLS, CDR2 YYNGEE. The CDR3 covers 15 residues. CDR3 protein: CASSGTTGTAHLQFF. CDR3 nucleotide sequence: TGTGCCAGCAGCGGAACGACAGGGACCGCACACTTGCAGTTCTTC.

The chain is built from TRBV4-3 and TRBJ1-4; D remains unclear. Germline CDR1 reads LGHNA; CDR2 reads YSLEER. This CDR3 contains 15 residues. With 0 bases removed from V and 10 bases from J, the gap between germline ends came to 15 bases. The CDR3 nucleotides are TGCGCCAGCAGCCAAGAATGGCAGTCCCCATCAAAACTGTTTTTT. Translated: CASSQEWQSPSKLFF.

The V call is TRBV5-1, the J call TRBJ1-6; tentatively, D is TRBD1 (6 bases). CDR1 and CDR2 from the germline V gene are SGHRS and YFSETQ. This CDR3 spans 15 amino acids. Trimming removed 4 bases at V and 8 bases at J, with 16 bases between. The CDR3 sequence is CASSTGQTQDSPLHF. As DNA, the CDR3 is TGCGCCAGCAGCACCGGACAGACTCAAGATTCACCCCTCCACTTT.

This clone was seen once. V gene TRBV13 combines with J gene TRBJ2-3; no definite D call. The CDR3 sequence is 11 residues long. From germline, CDR1 is PRHDT and CDR2 FYEKMQ (reference sequence). Trimming removed 8 bases from V and 3 bases from J, with 6 bases in between. The CDR3 DNA reads as TGTGCCAGCGCGAGGACAGATACGCAGTATTTT. Encoded protein: CASARTDTQYF.